The 28 T cell receptor beta chains given below trace back to one sample, sequenced in a study of cytomegalovirus exposure and HLA in healthy donors. The PCR was carried out with 60 Vbeta primers and 13 Jbeta primers. This table comes from immunoSEQ multiplex PCR, and its TCRdb copy is limited to in-frame clones, with some not included. Of about 93,000 clones in the sample, under 85% were seen once. The specimen was PBMCs. These receptors were obtained from a woman between 35 and 50 years old in good health and CMV-seronegative.

This chain connects TRBV28 to TRBJ1-3; D is perhaps TRBD1 (6 bases). CDR3 length equals 15 residues. The V gene lost 7 bases and the J gene lost 0 bases, with 13 bases spanning the gap. The germline V gene encodes CDR1 MDHEN and CDR2 SYDVKM. In DNA form, the CDR3 reads TGTGCCAGCACCCCTTGGACAGACTCTGGAAACACCATATATTTT. Translation gives CASTPWTDSGNTIYF.

The V gene is TRBV10-1, the J gene TRBJ2-2, with a possible D match to TRBD2 (6 bases). Trimming took 8 bases from V and 8 from J, leaving 12 bases between them. CDR3 length: 12 residues. Germline V gene sequence: CDR1 WNHNN, CDR2 SYGVQD (reference sequence). CDR3 sequence reads: CASSQRGGELFF. CDR3 bases: TGCGCCAGCTCCCAACGGGGGGGGGAGCTGTTTTTT.

J is TRBJ2-7 and V is TRBV6-1, with TRBD1 matching over 7 bases. The CDR3 is 14 amino acids. Looked up from germline, CDR1 is MNHNS and CDR2 is SASEGT. V gave up 3 bases and J gave up 2 bases; unmatched junction bases: 4. The CDR3 reads CASSDWTGTYEQYF. Here the CDR3 DNA reads TGTGCCAGCAGTGACTGGACAGGCACCTACGAGCAGTACTTC.

The DNA of the CDR3 is TGTGCCAGTAGTAGTGGAGCCTACGAGCAGTACTTC. The encoded protein is CASSSGAYEQYF. The chain recombines TRBV19 with TRBJ2-7; D call uncertain. The CDR3 totals 12 residues. CDR1 is LNHDA, CDR2 SQIVND, per germline (reference sequence). V was trimmed by 4 bases and J by 2 bases, leaving 6 bases between them.

The J gene is TRBJ2-7, the V gene TRBV18, with TRBD2 matching over 12 bases. The CDR3 loop spans 16 amino acids. The V segment lost 3 bases and the J segment 7 bases; nucleotides outside the gene matches: 10. Germline V gene data show CDR1 as KGHSH and CDR2 as LQKENI. The DNA of the CDR3 is TGTGCCAGCTCACCGCGGCTAGCGGGAGGGCCTAATGAGCAGTACTTC. This encodes CASSPRLAGGPNEQYF.

This clone occurred a few times. The V gene is TRBV4-1, the J gene TRBJ2-1, with 7 bases that match TRBD2. The germline V gene encodes CDR1 MGHRA and CDR2 YSYEKL. The CDR3 totals 17 residues. After removal of 0 bases from V and 4 bases from J, the junction contained 9 bases not matched to a gene. CDR3 loop: CASSQEPPGLLYNEQFF. The CDR3 coding sequence is TGCGCCAGCAGCCAAGAACCCCCGGGACTACTTTACAATGAGCAGTTCTTC.

This rearrangement joins TRBV6-1 to TRBJ1-5; D remains unclear. CDR1 is MNHNS and CDR2 is SASEGT in the germline V gene. The CDR3 sequence is 12 residues long. V was cut by 1 base and J by 7 bases, with 5 bases left in between. CDR3 region: CASSEGRQPQHF. As DNA, the CDR3 is TGTGCCAGCAGTGAAGGGAGGCAGCCCCAGCATTTT.

This clone has a handful of counts. The chain has TRBV10-3 and TRBJ1-4, with 12 nucleotides matching TRBD1. Trimming cost V 5 bases and J 2 bases; bases outside gene matches: 9. Germline CDR1 and CDR2: ENHRY and SYGVKD. CDR3 length equals 18 residues. The CDR3 DNA reads TGTGCCATCAGTCCGGGACAGGGGGCATTTGCGACTAATGAAAAACTGTTTTTT. Translating gives CAISPGQGAFATNEKLFF.

Note on this clone: Mismatch with germline at one junction end may stem from a read error. The J gene is TRBJ2-7, the V gene TRBV28; the D gene is possibly TRBD1 (6 bases). The CDR3 runs to 14 residues. Looked up from germline, CDR1 is MDHEN and CDR2 is SYDVKM. Here the CDR3 reads CASSSGAGRGPNNF. CDR3 coding DNA: TGTGCCAGCAGTTCAGGGGCGGGCAGGGGCCCAAATAACTTC.

The chain couples TRBV6-5 to TRBJ1-5; D is possibly TRBD1 (5 bases). Trimming cost V 0 bases and J 4 bases, with 10 bases left between them. This CDR3 spans 15 amino acids. Germline assignment: CDR1 MNHEY and CDR2 SVGAGI. The DNA for the CDR3 is TGTGCCAGCAGTTACTCGGGGGGTTCGAATCAGCCCCAGCATTTT. Translated, it gives CASSYSGGSNQPQHF.

CDR3 loop: CASSQGQGDGYTF. The DNA for the CDR3 is TGCGCCAGCAGCCAAGGCCAGGGGGATGGCTACACCTTC. The chain employs TRBV4-3 and TRBJ1-2; 7 positions match TRBD1. The CDR3 covers 13 residues. CDR1 and CDR2 (germline): LGHNA, YSLEER. The ends lost 1 base at V and 6 bases at J; junction bases unmatched: 2.

This chain connects TRBV6-1 to TRBJ1-2; 7 nucleotides align to TRBD1. The CDR3 totals 14 residues. Germline CDR1 MNHNS, CDR2 SASEGT. Unmatched junction bases numbered 3, after V lost 2 bases and J lost 3 bases. This chain's CDR3 is CASSERGRDYGYTF. The CDR3, as DNA: TGTGCCAGCAGTGAAAGGGGGCGCGACTATGGCTACACCTTC.

The V gene is TRBV11-1, the J gene TRBJ2-5, with D perhaps TRBD2 (6 bases). TRBJ2-7 matches the DNA end more closely, so the J call is doubtful. Germline CDR1 is SGHAT and CDR2 is FQDESV (reference sequence). The CDR3 has 12 residues. The chain's CDR3 is CASSSTRYEQYF. In DNA, the CDR3 is TGTGCCAGCAGTTCGACTAGATACGAGCAGTACTTC.

The genes are TRBV15 and TRBJ2-2; maybe TRBD2 (5 bases). The germline V and J ends were trimmed by 3 bases and 2 bases, with 13 bases remaining between them. The germline gives CDR1 LNHNV, CDR2 YYDKDF (reference sequence). This CDR3 has 16 residues. The CDR3 DNA reads as TGTGCCACCAGCAGGGACTTCCCCTTTAACACCGGGGAGCTGTTTTTT. Protein product: CATSRDFPFNTGELFF.

The genes are TRBV19 and TRBJ1-1; D gene unclear. This CDR3 has 14 amino acids. The V and J ends lost 0 bases and 9 bases respectively, with 14 bases between them. Germline assignment: CDR1 LNHDA and CDR2 SQIVND (reference sequence). The CDR3 DNA is TGTGCCAGTAGTATAGAGGCTAGCTTCGGGAAAGCTTTCTTT. It translates to CASSIEASFGKAFF.

This chain joins TRBV10-3 and TRBJ2-1; TRBD2 agrees at 9 bases. The germline V gene encodes CDR1 ENHRY and CDR2 SYGVKD. V lost 3 bases and J lost 0; bases outside the gene matches: 0. The CDR3 runs to 15 residues. The DNA of the CDR3 is TGTGCCATCAGTGATAGCGGGGGCTCCTACAATGAGCAGTTCTTC. It is translated as CAISDSGGSYNEQFF.

The genes are TRBV4-2 and TRBJ2-1, with D possibly TRBD2 on 6 matching bases. Germline V gene sequence: CDR1 LGHNA, CDR2 YNFKEQ. The V and J ends lost 2 bases and 0 bases respectively, with 14 bases between them. This CDR3 comprises 17 residues. CDR3 bases: TGTGCCAGCAGCCAACGTATAGCGGAAAGCTCCTACAATGAGCAGTTCTTC. It yields the protein CASSQRIAESSYNEQFF.

The chain combines TRBV5-6 with TRBJ2-1; TRBD1 matches 9 bases. V gave up 4 bases and J gave up 4 bases; unmatched junction bases: 9. CDR1 is SGHDT, CDR2 YYEEEE, per germline. The CDR3 is made up of 16 amino acids. The CDR3 is CASSLRDRGYYNEQFF. The CDR3 DNA reads as TGTGCCAGCAGCCTCCGAGACAGGGGGTATTACAATGAGCAGTTCTTC.

The gene calls are TRBV19 and TRBJ1-5; 8 bases agree with TRBD1. There are 14 residues in the CDR3. Losses at the gene ends were 5 bases for V and 0 bases for J; bases not matched to a gene: 0. Germline V gene data show CDR1 as LNHDA and CDR2 as SQIVND (reference sequence). The CDR3 nucleotides read TGTGCCAGTAGTGACAGGGGTAGCAATCAGCCCCAGCATTTT. It translates to CASSDRGSNQPQHF.

This chain uses TRBV30 with TRBJ2-2; 7 bases map to TRBD1. Trimming removed 4 bases from V and 6 bases from J; junction bases left unmatched: 2. CDR1 GTSNPN and CDR2 SVGIG come from the germline V gene (reference sequence). This CDR3 is 12 amino acids long. The CDR3 DNA sequence: TGTGCCTGGACGACAGGGTCCGGGGAGCTGTTTTTT. Amino acids: CAWTTGSGELFF.

The chain joins TRBV29-1 to TRBJ2-2; D is possibly TRBD1 (6 bases). The ends were cut back, 2 bases at V and 4 bases at J, with 8 bases in the middle. This CDR3 has 13 amino acids. The V gene's germline CDR1 is SQVTM and CDR2 ANQGSEA. The CDR3 loop reads CSVETGSTGELFF. The CDR3 nucleotides are TGCAGCGTTGAAACAGGGTCCACCGGGGAGCTGTTTTTT.

The chain couples TRBV5-1 to TRBJ2-5, with a tentative D call TRBD2 (5 bases). V was clipped by 2 bases and J by 7 bases, with 12 bases between them. The CDR3 consists of 13 residues. Germline assignment: CDR1 SGHRS and CDR2 YFSETQ. CDR3 bases: TGCGCCAGCAGCTTCACTACCCTAGCGACCCAGTACTTC. Protein product: CASSFTTLATQYF.

This clone was seen more than once but under ten times. J is TRBJ2-1 and V is TRBV6-5, with D perhaps matching TRBD2 (6 bases). The V end lost 6 bases, the J end lost 12 bases, and 18 bases lay between the germline ends. This CDR3 region has 13 residues. Per the germline V gene, CDR1 is MNHEY and CDR2 is SVGAGI. In nucleotides, the CDR3 is TGTGCCAGCAGCCCCACTAGCCAGGGTGGGCAGTTCTTC. It yields the protein CASSPTSQGGQFF.

The chain joins TRBV5-1 to TRBJ1-2, with 8 bases fitting TRBD1. The V gene's germline CDR1 is SGHRS and CDR2 YFSETQ. The V gene end was trimmed by 3 bases and the J gene end by 0 bases; junction bases not matched to a gene: 7. The CDR3 runs 16 residues. The CDR3 here is CASSWDSQGANYGYTF. The CDR3 DNA reads as TGCGCCAGCAGCTGGGACTCACAGGGGGCTAACTATGGCTACACCTTC.

The genes are TRBV19 and TRBJ1-1, with D maybe TRBD1 (6 bases). The germline gives CDR1 LNHDA, CDR2 SQIVND (reference sequence). The CDR3 loop spans 14 amino acids. V was clipped by 2 bases and J by 5 bases, with 12 bases between them. CDR3 amino acids: CASSILGGETEAFF. In nucleotides, the CDR3 is TGTGCCAGTAGTATACTAGGGGGGGAGACTGAAGCTTTCTTT.

The table lists this clone with a count of one. The chain employs TRBV29-1 and TRBJ1-2; TRBD1 matches 7 bases. The CDR3 runs to 12 residues. Germline V lookup: CDR1 SQVTM, CDR2 ANQGSEA. The CDR3 DNA follows: TGCAGTAGTTCTACAGGGGATATTGGCTACACCTTC. Translated: CSSSTGDIGYTF. Drawing the rest from reference TRBV29-1 and TRBJ1-2, the complete variable domain is SAVISQKPSRDICQRGTSLTIQCQVDSQVTMMFWYRQQPGQSLTLIATANQGSEATYESGFVIDKFPISRPNLTFSTLTVSNMSPEDSSIYLCSSSTGDIGYTFGSGTRLTVV.

The V call is TRBV6-1, the J call TRBJ2-7, with TRBD2 identical over 7 bases. CDR3 length equals 12 residues. The V segment lost 10 bases and the J segment 5 bases; nucleotides outside the gene matches: 8. The germline V gene has CDR1 MNHNS and CDR2 SASEGT. The CDR3 DNA sequence: TGTGCCATCCGGACTAGTGGCAACGAGCAGTACTTC. It encodes CAIRTSGNEQYF.

The chain has TRBV30 and TRBJ1-5; tentatively, D is TRBD1 (6 bases). The CDR3 covers 13 residues. V lost 5 bases, J lost 2 bases, and 10 bases lay in between. Per the germline V gene, CDR1 is GTSNPN and CDR2 is SVGIG (reference sequence). CDR3 nucleotide sequence: TGTGCCTGGCGGGGGGGCGGCAATCAGCCCCAGCATTTT. Its translation is CAWRGGGNQPQHF.